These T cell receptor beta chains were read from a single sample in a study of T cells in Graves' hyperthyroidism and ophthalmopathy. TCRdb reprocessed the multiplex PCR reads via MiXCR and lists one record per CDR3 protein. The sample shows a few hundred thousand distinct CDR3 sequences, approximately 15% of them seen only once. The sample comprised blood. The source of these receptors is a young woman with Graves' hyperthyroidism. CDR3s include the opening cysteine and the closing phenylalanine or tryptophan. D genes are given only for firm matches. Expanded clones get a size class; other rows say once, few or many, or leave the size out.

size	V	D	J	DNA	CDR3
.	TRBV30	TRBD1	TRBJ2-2	TGTGCCTGGAGCCCTAGTAGGGGGCAGGGCTACACCGGGGAGCTGTTTTTT	CAWSPSRGQGYTGELFF
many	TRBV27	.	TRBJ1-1	TGTGCCAGCAGTTTATCGACAGGAGTAAACACTGAAGCTTTCTTT	CASSLSTGVNTEAFF
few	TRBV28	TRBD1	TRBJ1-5	TGTGCCAGCAGTTTTGGCGGGACAGGTAGTTTAACGGAGCAGCCCCAGCATTTT	CASSFGGTGSLTEQPQHF
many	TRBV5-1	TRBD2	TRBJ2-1	TGCGCCAGCAGCTTGGCTTTGCTAGCGGACAATGAGCAGTTCTTC	CASSLALLADNEQFF
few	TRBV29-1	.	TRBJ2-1	TGCAGCTTATCGACAGGCTCAAATGAGCAGTTCTTC	CSLSTGSNEQFF
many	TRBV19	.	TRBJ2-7	TGTGCCAGTAGTGACTCATCGGACAACGCCTACGAGCAGTACTTC	CASSDSSDNAYEQYF
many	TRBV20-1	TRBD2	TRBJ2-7	TGCAGTGCCCCGAGCGGGAGGGCCCTCGGCGAGCAGTACTTC	CSAPSGRALGEQYF
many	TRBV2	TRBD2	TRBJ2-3	TGTGCCAGCACGGAAGCGGGGTACACAGATACGCAGTATTTT	CASTEAGYTDTQYF
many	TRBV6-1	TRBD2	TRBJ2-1	TGTGCCAGCAGGAGACTAGCGCGTTACAATGAGCAGTTCTTC	CASRRLARYNEQFF
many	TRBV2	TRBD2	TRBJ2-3	TGTGCCAGCAGTGCCTGGACTAGCGGGAAGGGCACAGATACGCAGTATTTT	CASSAWTSGKGTDTQYF
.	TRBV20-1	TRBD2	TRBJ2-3	TGCAGTGCTAGGGGCGGGGGAGTCACAGATACGCAGTATTTT	CSARGGGVTDTQYF
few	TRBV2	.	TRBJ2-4	TGTGCCAGCAGTGTGAACGAAAACATTCAGTACTTC	CASSVNENIQYF
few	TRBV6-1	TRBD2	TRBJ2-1	TGTGCCAGCAGGGTAGCGGGAGCAGGTGAGCAGTTCTTC	CASRVAGAGEQFF
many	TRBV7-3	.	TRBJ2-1	TGTGCCAGCAGCTTAGGGATGGGGGCCGAGCAGTTCTTC	CASSLGMGAEQFF
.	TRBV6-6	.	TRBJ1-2	TGTGCCAGCAGTTACAGACAGTCCTATGGCTACACCTTC	CASSYRQSYGYTF
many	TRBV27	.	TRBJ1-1	TGTGCCAGCAGTTTAATTCCTTCGGGGGCTGAAGCTTTCTTT	CASSLIPSGAEAFF
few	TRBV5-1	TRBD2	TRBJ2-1	TGCGCCAGCAGCTTGGGGCCCTCCCCGAAAGAGCGGGAGAGCTCCTACAATGAGCAGTTCTTC	CASSLGPSPKERESSYNEQFF
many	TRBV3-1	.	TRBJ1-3	TGTGCCAGCAGCCGGACCTCTGGAAACACCATATATTTT	CASSRTSGNTIYF